One and the same sample provided the 16 T cell receptor beta chains below, sequenced in a study of blood T cell repertoires in COVID-19. Only in-frame clones appear in the TCRdb table, and some are missing; sequencing was by immunoSEQ multiplex PCR. This sample has 250,000 to 350,000 clones, with roughly 87% found just once. The specimen sequenced was peripheral blood. Receptors originate from a woman aged 50 to 60 who had recovered from COVID-19.

The rearrangement links TRBV28 to TRBJ1-1, with D perhaps matching TRBD1 (5 bases). V was pared by 3 bases and J by 3 bases, with 14 bases between. The germline V gene encodes CDR1 MDHEN and CDR2 SYDVKM. This CDR3 contains 15 residues. The CDR3 DNA is TGTGCCAGCAGTTTGGGGGGATGGGCATACACTGAAGCTTTCTTT. It translates to CASSLGGWAYTEAFF.

CDR3 in amino acids: CAISEIRGKGTEAFF. CDR3 DNA: TGTGCCATCAGTGAGATTAGGGGGAAAGGCACTGAAGCTTTCTTT. This chain connects TRBV10-3 to TRBJ1-1; perhaps TRBD1 as D (6 bases). In germline, CDR1 is ENHRY, CDR2 SYGVKD. The CDR3 consists of 15 residues. V was shortened by 2 bases and J by 4 bases, with 14 bases between the two germline ends.

The rearrangement links TRBV2 to TRBJ2-7; TRBD1 might be the D (6 bases). The CDR3 is 15 residues long. Germline values: CDR1 SNHLY, CDR2 FYNNEI. V was cut by 6 bases and J by 2 bases, with 17 bases left in between. DNA for the CDR3: TGTGCCAGCAGGGAGCTAGCCAGGGGACCCTACGAGCAGTACTTC. Encoded protein: CASRELARGPYEQYF.

This clone was observed a handful of times. The J gene is TRBJ2-7, the V gene TRBV7-9; 7 nucleotides agree with TRBD1. CDR1 and CDR2 from the germline V gene are SEHNR and FQNEAQ (reference sequence). V dropped 5 bases and J dropped 1; count of bases not matched to a gene: 8. The CDR3 length is 15 residues. DNA for the CDR3: TGTGCCAGCAGCCGTGGGGGACAGCTATCCTACGAGCAGTACTTC. It encodes CASSRGGQLSYEQYF.

The chain uses TRBV7-9 and TRBJ2-7; D possibly corresponds to TRBD2 (6 bases). From germline, CDR1 is SEHNR and CDR2 FQNEAQ (reference sequence). The V end lost 4 bases, the J end lost 9 bases, and 16 bases lay between the germline ends. The CDR3 is made up of 13 amino acids. The CDR3 coding sequence is TGTGCCAGCAGCTCTGGAGGGTCCCCAGGGCAGTACTTC. Translation gives CASSSGGSPGQYF.

This chain joins TRBV6-6 and TRBJ1-2; 10 nucleotides agree with TRBD1. CDR1 and CDR2 from the germline V gene are MNHNY and SVGAGI (reference sequence). The CDR3 sequence is 14 residues long. V lost 2 bases, J lost 6 bases, and 3 bases stayed unmatched. CDR3: CASSYPGQGNGYTF. Written as DNA, the CDR3 is TGTGCCAGCAGTTACCCGGGACAGGGGAATGGCTACACCTTC.

The chain has TRBV7-9 and TRBJ1-1; possible D gene TRBD1, 6 bases. Deletions cut 6 bases from V and 1 base from J, with 12 bases between. The V gene's germline CDR1 is SEHNR and CDR2 FQNEAQ (reference sequence). CDR3 length: 14 amino acids. The CDR3 protein is CASRLGHPNTEAFF. The CDR3 DNA reads TGTGCCAGCAGACTGGGACATCCGAACACTGAAGCTTTCTTT.

The chain recombines TRBV7-8 with TRBJ1-3; D is possibly TRBD1 (6 bases). V was pared by 1 base and J by 3 bases, with 13 bases between. The germline V gene has CDR1 SGHVS and CDR2 FQNEAQ. The CDR3 loop spans 16 amino acids. CDR3 loop: CASSLVRGAIGNTIYF. As DNA, the CDR3 is TGTGCCAGCAGCTTAGTACGGGGGGCAATTGGAAACACCATATATTTT.

J is TRBJ1-1 and V is TRBV6-4; 8 nucleotides line up with TRBD1. V was clipped by 5 bases and J by 4 bases; unmatched bases: 3. CDR1 and CDR2 from the germline V gene are MRHNA and SNTAGT. CDR3 length: 13 amino acids. CDR3 in amino acids: CASSYTGGTEAFF. The CDR3 DNA reads as TGTGCCAGCAGTTACACAGGGGGCACTGAAGCTTTCTTT.

The chain recombines TRBV11-2 with TRBJ1-1; D is unresolved. Deletions cut 3 bases from V and 9 bases from J, with 8 bases between. The length of the CDR3 is 11 residues. CDR1 and CDR2 (germline): SGHAT, FQNNGV. Here the CDR3 DNA reads TGTGCCAGCAGCTTGGTCAGGCAAGCTTTCTTT. Protein product: CASSLVRQAFF.

The chain joins TRBV5-1 to TRBJ1-1; weak D call: TRBD1 (6 bases). CDR3 length equals 14 residues. The V end was cut by 0 bases, the J end by 6 bases, with 12 bases between. Germline V gene lookup returns CDR1 SGHRS and CDR2 YFSETQ. The CDR3: CASSLAGDYAEAFF. DNA for the CDR3: TGCGCCAGCAGCTTGGCAGGGGATTACGCTGAAGCTTTCTTT.

The chain uses TRBV4-3 and TRBJ1-2; D gene ambiguous. The CDR3 extends over 14 amino acids. The ends were cut back, 0 bases at V and 7 bases at J, with 12 bases in the middle. Germline V gene lookup returns CDR1 LGHNA and CDR2 YSLEER. As DNA, the CDR3 is TGCGCCAGCAGCCAAGATCGGCAGCGGGTTGGCTACACCTTC. Protein product: CASSQDRQRVGYTF.

V gene TRBV6-5 combines with J gene TRBJ1-1; no clear D gene. The CDR3 has 13 residues. Germline assignment: CDR1 MNHEY and CDR2 SVGAGI. V was clipped by 5 bases and J by 6 bases, with 13 bases between them. This chain's CDR3 is CASSLSYFSEAFF. In DNA form, the CDR3 reads TGTGCCAGCAGTCTAAGTTACTTTTCTGAAGCTTTCTTT.

This chain's CDR3 is CASSGAGTSGDEQYF. The CDR3, as DNA: TGTGCCAGCAGCGGAGCCGGGACTAGCGGAGACGAGCAGTACTTC. The chain links TRBV9 to TRBJ2-7, with 11 bases that match TRBD2. The length of the CDR3 is 15 residues. Germline-derived CDR1 and CDR2 are SGDLS and YYNGEE. V gave up 3 bases and J gave up 5 bases; unmatched junction bases: 7. Looking up the rest from reference TRBV9 and TRBJ2-7 gives the full variable domain: DSGVTQTPKHLITATGQRVTLRCSPRSGDLSVYWYQQSLDQGLQFLIQYYNGEERAKGNILERFSAQQFPDLHSELNLSSLELGDSALYFCASSGAGTSGDEQYFGPGTRLTVT.

This clone was counted a single time. The J gene is TRBJ2-7, the V gene TRBV9, with a weak D call TRBD2 (6 bases). This CDR3 is 13 amino acids long. The germline V and J ends were trimmed by 2 bases and 3 bases, with 9 bases remaining between them. Germline-derived CDR1 and CDR2 are SGDLS and YYNGEE. This CDR3 reads CASSVGGIYEQYF. The DNA of the CDR3 is TGTGCCAGCAGCGTTGGGGGGATCTACGAGCAGTACTTC.

This clone was seen a single time. The chain employs TRBV5-6 and TRBJ1-3, with a possible D match to TRBD1 (5 bases). V dropped 2 bases and J dropped 0 bases, with 12 bases sitting between them. This CDR3 has 16 residues. The germline CDR1 and CDR2 sequences are SGHDT and YYEEEE. The CDR3 nucleotides read TGTGCCAGCAGCTTTAGGGGACTAGCCTCTGGAAACACCATATATTTT. Its translation: CASSFRGLASGNTIYF.